Presented here are 15 T cell receptor beta chains from one specimen sequenced in a study of PD-L1 blockade in urothelial cancer. Libraries were prepared by immunoSEQ multiplex PCR; TCRdb keeps only in-frame clonotypes and omits some of them. Of tens of thousands of clones listed, roughly 82% are singletons. Sequences were derived from PBMCs, sampled around atezolizumab (anti-PD-L1) treatment. These TCRs come from a man in his 70s with urothelial cancer.

CDR3 protein: CAWSAEGGELFF. In nucleotides, the CDR3 is TGTGCCTGGTCCGCAGAGGGCGGGGAGCTGTTTTTT. This rearrangement joins TRBV30 to TRBJ2-2, with a possible D match to TRBD2 (5 bases). Germline assignment: CDR1 GTSNPN and CDR2 SVGIG (reference sequence). The CDR3 totals 12 residues. Trimming cost V 5 bases and J 7 bases, with 11 bases left between them.

The chain combines TRBV11-2 with TRBJ2-3; 8 bases are shared with TRBD1. Germline assignment: CDR1 SGHAT and CDR2 FQNNGV. V shed 5 bases and J 2 bases; nucleotides not matched to a gene: 6. This CDR3 comprises 15 residues. CDR3 nucleotide sequence: TGTGCCAGCAGCACGACAGGGGCATACACAGATACGCAGTATTTT. Translated, it gives CASSTTGAYTDTQYF.

This clone was detected only a few times. The chain carries TRBV19 and TRBJ2-2; 16 nucleotides agree with TRBD2. The germline CDR1 and CDR2 sequences are LNHDA and SQIVND (reference sequence). This CDR3 is built from 16 residues. J lost 1 base, V lost 8 bases, and 1 base had no gene match. The DNA of the CDR3 is TGTGCCAGTGGGACTAGCGGGAGGGAGAACACCGGGGAGCTGTTTTTT. Amino acids: CASGTSGRENTGELFF.

The CDR3 DNA reads TGTGCCAGCAGACCAGGGACAAGGCCCTCCTACGAGCAGTACTTC. Its protein product is CASRPGTRPSYEQYF. The chain carries TRBV5-6 and TRBJ2-7; the D gene is possibly TRBD1 (6 bases). CDR1 SGHDT and CDR2 YYEEEE come from the germline V gene. V lost 5 bases, J lost 0 bases, and 15 bases lay in between. This CDR3 comprises 15 residues.

This chain uses TRBV7-2 with TRBJ1-4, with D perhaps TRBD1 (5 bases). The ends were cut back, 5 bases at V and 3 bases at J, with 13 bases in the middle. CDR1 SGHTA and CDR2 FQGNSA come from the germline V gene. This CDR3 contains 15 residues. The CDR3 sequence: CASSPRWGANEKLFF. CDR3 DNA sequence: TGTGCCAGCAGCCCCCGGTGGGGGGCTAATGAAAAACTGTTTTTT.

The genes are TRBV2 and TRBJ1-6, with 8 bases identical to TRBD1. V shed 4 bases and J 11 bases; nucleotides not matched to a gene: 7. CDR3 length: 14 amino acids. Germline V CDR1 and CDR2: SNHLY, FYNNEI. The CDR3 DNA reads as TGTGCCAGCAGTGCGACAGGGGAAGGGACACCCCTCCACTTT. Its protein product is CASSATGEGTPLHF.

The rearrangement uses TRBV28 and TRBJ2-3, with TRBD1 identical over 7 bases. This CDR3 contains 18 residues. Germline values: CDR1 MDHEN, CDR2 SYDVKM. V was clipped by 5 bases and J by 2 bases; unmatched bases: 16. The CDR3 loop reads CASSGDKEGAGFTDTQYF. The CDR3 DNA is TGTGCCAGCAGTGGGGACAAAGAGGGGGCCGGATTCACAGATACGCAGTATTTT. The full variable domain, completed using reference TRBV28 and TRBJ2-3, is DVKVTQSSRYLVKRTGEKVFLECVQDMDHENMFWYRQDPGLGLRLIYFSYDVKMKEKGDIPEGYSVSREKKERFSLILESASTNQTSMYLCASSGDKEGAGFTDTQYFGPGTRLTVL.

In its sample, this clone was seen a few times. The genes are TRBV7-8 and TRBJ2-2, with 7 bases identical to TRBD1. Germline lookup yields CDR1 SGHVS and CDR2 FQNEAQ. This CDR3 has 17 amino acids. Germline trimming cut 7 bases from V and 3 bases from J; bases unmatched to any gene: 14. The CDR3: CASTQQGQGVDTGELFF. DNA for the CDR3: TGTGCCAGCACGCAACAGGGGCAGGGTGTAGACACCGGGGAGCTGTTTTTT. Filled out from reference TRBV7-8 and TRBJ2-2, the complete variable domain reads GAGVSQSPRYKVAKRGQDVALRCDPISGHVSLFWYQQALGQGPEFLTYFQNEAQLDKSGLPSDRFFAERPEGSVSTLKIQRTQQEDSAVYLCASTQQGQGVDTGELFFGEGSRLTVL.

The chain joins TRBV2 to TRBJ1-2; D gene ambiguous. The germline V and J ends were trimmed by 5 bases and 2 bases, with 6 bases remaining between them. Germline V gives CDR1 SNHLY, CDR2 FYNNEI. This CDR3 region has 12 residues. In DNA form, the CDR3 reads TGTGCCAGCAGTTCAGGAAACTATGGCTACACCTTC. This gives the protein CASSSGNYGYTF.

This chain links TRBV6-6 with TRBJ2-1, with 11 bases aligning to TRBD2. Germline trimming cut 6 bases from V and 5 bases from J; bases unmatched to any gene: 9. Germline V gene sequence: CDR1 MNHNY, CDR2 SVGAGI (reference sequence). The CDR3 length is 16 residues. CDR3 region: CASSVTSGAFDNEQFF. The CDR3 nucleotides are TGTGCCAGCAGCGTGACTAGCGGGGCTTTCGACAATGAGCAGTTCTTC.

This rearrangement joins TRBV7-9 to TRBJ2-7, with D perhaps TRBD1 (5 bases). Trimming removed 4 bases from V and 7 bases from J, with 17 bases in between. The CDR3 has 14 amino acids. Germline assignment: CDR1 SEHNR and CDR2 FQNEAQ (reference sequence). The CDR3 here is CASSSKAGHFEQYF. The DNA of the CDR3 is TGTGCCAGCAGCTCTAAGGCCGGACACTTTGAGCAGTACTTC.

This chain uses TRBV7-3 with TRBJ2-3; weak D call: TRBD1 (5 bases). The CDR3 consists of 14 residues. Trimming took off 5 bases at V and 5 bases at J, with 14 bases between the two ends. Germline V gives CDR1 SGHTA, CDR2 FQGTGA. The CDR3, as DNA: TGTGCCAGCAGCCCTACAGGCTCTCAAGATACGCAGTATTTT. Translating gives CASSPTGSQDTQYF. The variable domain in full, completed from reference TRBV7-3 and TRBJ2-3, reads GAGVSQTPSNKVTEKGKYVELRCDPISGHTALYWYRQSLGQGPEFLIYFQGTGAADDSGLPNDRFFAVRPEGSVSTLKIQRTERGDSAVYLCASSPTGSQDTQYFGPGTRLTVL.

V gene TRBV6-1 combines with J gene TRBJ2-7; 7 bases align to TRBD1. CDR3 length equals 13 residues. V lost 6 bases, J lost 5 bases, and 7 bases stayed unmatched. The germline CDR1 and CDR2 sequences are MNHNS and SASEGT. CDR3 in DNA: TGTGCCAGCAGGCACAGGGGTTTTGACGAGCAGTACTTC. This codes for CASRHRGFDEQYF.

V and J are TRBV19 and TRBJ2-7, with TRBD2 as a possible D gene (5 bases). The germline gives CDR1 LNHDA, CDR2 SQIVND (reference sequence). V lost 5 bases to trimming and J lost 3 bases, with 5 bases between them. This CDR3 is built from 11 residues. CDR3 sequence reads: CASSAGYEQYF. DNA for the CDR3: TGTGCCAGTAGTGCGGGCTACGAGCAGTACTTC.

This clone showed up just a few times. The CDR3 DNA reads as TGTGCCAGCACCCAAAAACCCAGGTCCGGCTACGAGCAGTACTTC. This sequence encodes CASTQKPRSGYEQYF. The chain carries TRBV2 and TRBJ2-7; D gene ambiguous. CDR3 length equals 15 residues. Trimming left V 7 bases short and J 3 bases short, with 19 bases between. CDR1 is SNHLY and CDR2 is FYNNEI in the germline V gene.